One and the same sample provided the 15 T cell receptor beta chains below, sequenced in a study of blood T cell repertoires in COVID-19. TCRdb's table, derived via immunoSEQ multiplex PCR, lists solely in-frame clones and lacks some. The sample has several thousand clones; roughly 80% are singletons. The sequenced sample consisted of peripheral blood. The receptors come from a human donor with active COVID-19. The donor label of this sample is uncertain.

The rearrangement uses TRBV7-9 and TRBJ2-1; 8 nucleotides agree with TRBD2. There are 17 residues in the CDR3. Germline-derived CDR1 and CDR2 are SEHNR and FQNEAQ (reference sequence). Losses at the gene ends were 5 bases for V and 1 base for J; bases not matched to a gene: 10. The CDR3 DNA reads as TGTGCCAGCAGCCCTCGGGTAGCGGGAAGGTCCTACAATGAGCAGTTCTTC. It is translated as CASSPRVAGRSYNEQFF.

The rearrangement links TRBV10-3 to TRBJ2-7; 7 bases line up with TRBD2. There are 14 residues in the CDR3. J lost 2 bases, V lost 5 bases, and 6 bases had no gene match. Germline CDR1 reads ENHRY; CDR2 reads SYGVKD. For the CDR3, the DNA is TGTGCCATCAGTCCCGCCGGGGGGACCTACGAGCAGTACGTC. Protein: CAISPAGGTYEQYV.

The chain couples TRBV5-4 to TRBJ2-7, with 10 bases matching TRBD2. This CDR3 contains 15 residues. The V and J ends lost 0 bases and 2 bases, in that order; junction bases with no gene match: 2. The germline CDR1 and CDR2 sequences are SGHNT and YYREEE (reference sequence). This CDR3 reads CASSLGLAGAYEQYF. The CDR3 nucleotides are TGTGCCAGCAGCTTGGGGCTAGCGGGGGCCTACGAGCAGTACTTC.

This clone was picked up one time. The CDR3 loop reads CASSRTGPHYGYTF. The CDR3 nucleotides read TGTGCCAGCAGCCGAACAGGACCCCACTATGGCTACACCTTC. The chain carries TRBV9 and TRBJ1-2, with a possible D match to TRBD1 (5 bases). Looked up from germline, CDR1 is SGDLS and CDR2 is YYNGEE. V was cut by 4 bases and J by 3 bases, with 13 bases left in between. This CDR3 spans 14 amino acids.

V gene TRBV7-9 combines with J gene TRBJ2-7; possible D gene TRBD2, 6 bases. The CDR3 loop spans 15 amino acids. With 5 bases removed from V and 0 bases from J, the gap between germline ends came to 14 bases. CDR1 and CDR2 (germline): SEHNR, FQNEAQ (reference sequence). The CDR3 is CASSPPGVSSYEQYF. The DNA of the CDR3 is TGTGCCAGCAGCCCCCCGGGAGTTAGCTCCTACGAGCAGTACTTC.

The chain carries TRBV7-2 and TRBJ1-1; weak D call: TRBD1 (5 bases). The CDR3 has 13 amino acids. Per germline, CDR1 SGHTA and CDR2 FQGNSA. With 2 bases removed from V and 10 bases from J, the gap between germline ends came to 14 bases. The CDR3 loop is CASSLSSRRGAFF. CDR3 sequence (DNA): TGTGCCAGCAGCTTAAGTAGCAGGAGGGGAGCTTTCTTT.

This chain links TRBV19 with TRBJ1-5; a weak D match, TRBD1 (6 bases). Germline V gene sequence: CDR1 LNHDA, CDR2 SQIVND (reference sequence). The germline V and J ends were trimmed by 0 bases and 3 bases, with 18 bases remaining between them. This CDR3 is 18 amino acids long. The DNA of the CDR3 is TGTGCCAGTAGTATAGATGCCCCCCGGGCAGGGGTCAATCAGCCCCAGCATTTT. It encodes CASSIDAPRAGVNQPQHF.

CDR3 sequence reads: CASSWTGILTYEQYF. In DNA, the CDR3 is TGTGCCAGCAGCTGGACAGGGATACTAACCTACGAGCAGTACTTC. The chain links TRBV5-6 to TRBJ2-7, with 8 bases identical to TRBD1. The CDR3 has 15 amino acids. In germline, CDR1 is SGHDT, CDR2 YYEEEE. V lost 3 bases and J lost 2; bases outside the gene matches: 7.

The rearrangement joins TRBV27 to TRBJ2-2, with D unclear. Looked up from germline, CDR1 is MNHEY and CDR2 is SMNVEV (reference sequence). Trimming removed 6 bases at V and 8 bases at J, with 22 bases between. CDR3 length: 16 residues. This chain's CDR3 is CASRPDLVRAEGELFF. Here the CDR3 DNA reads TGTGCCAGCAGGCCTGACTTGGTTAGAGCAGAGGGGGAGCTGTTTTTT.

CDR3 sequence: CASSHPGQSSYEQYF. CDR3 coding DNA: TGTGCCAGCAGCCATCCGGGACAGAGCTCCTACGAGCAGTACTTC. The rearrangement uses TRBV27 and TRBJ2-7, with 7 bases matching TRBD1. The V gene's germline CDR1 is MNHEY and CDR2 SMNVEV (reference sequence). Trimming at V came to 6 bases and at J to 0 bases, leaving 8 bases not matched to a gene. This CDR3 is built from 15 residues.

V gene TRBV27 combines with J gene TRBJ2-7; D is ambiguous. V dropped 7 bases and J dropped 2 bases, with 6 bases sitting between them. This CDR3 has 11 amino acids. The germline V gene has CDR1 MNHEY and CDR2 SMNVEV (reference sequence). CDR3 amino acids: CASTAAYEQYF. CDR3 DNA sequence: TGTGCCAGCACCGCAGCCTACGAGCAGTACTTC.

This chain connects TRBV6-4 to TRBJ2-1, with D tentatively TRBD1 (6 bases). This CDR3 is built from 12 residues. The V end was cut by 8 bases, the J end by 8 bases, with 13 bases between. Germline V lookup: CDR1 MRHNA, CDR2 SNTAGT. CDR3 nucleotides: TGTGCCAGCCCCACAGGGATCCATGAGCAGTTCTTC. Amino acids: CASPTGIHEQFF.

The CDR3: CASSYLQALIGGGKNTQYF. The DNA of the CDR3 is TGTGCCAGCAGTTACCTCCAGGCCCTCATCGGGGGGGGTAAGAATACGCAGTATTTT. The chain recombines TRBV6-2 or TRBV6-3 with TRBJ2-3; 8 bases align to TRBD2. The CDR3 has 19 residues. V lost 2 bases and J lost 7; bases outside the gene matches: 20. Germline V gene data show CDR1 as MNHEY and CDR2 as SVGEGT.

This sequence joins TRBV24-1 and TRBJ2-3; D is perhaps TRBD2 (6 bases). With 3 bases removed from V and 3 bases from J, the gap between germline ends came to 15 bases. The CDR3 has 16 residues. CDR1 and CDR2 from the germline V gene are KGHDR and SFDVKD. CDR3: CATSDPRGPETDTQYF. The DNA for the CDR3 is TGTGCCACCAGTGATCCGCGGGGACCAGAAACAGATACGCAGTATTTT.

This clone came up once. J is TRBJ2-7 and V is TRBV2, with TRBD2 matching over 7 bases. Trimming took 8 bases from V and 2 from J; bases not matched to a gene: 12. CDR3 length equals 15 residues. The germline CDR1 and CDR2 sequences are SNHLY and FYNNEI. The CDR3 protein is CASGHWGGPTYEQYV. The CDR3 nucleotides read TGTGCCAGCGGACATTGGGGGGGACCTACCTACGAGCAGTACGTC.